The entry below describes one T cell receptor (beta chain). The antigen remains undetermined. The data belong to a study of cytomegalovirus exposure and HLA in healthy donors. Study context: Researchers previously reported finding about 110 million unique TCR beta sequences from 170 million or so T cells. Notes on the study in general: A few V segments could not be told apart, such as TRBV6-2 and TRBV6-3, and were left out.

CDR3 length equals 14 residues. The V gene lost 5 bases and the J gene lost 6 bases, with 16 bases spanning the gap. The V gene's germline CDR1 is MNHNS and CDR2 SASEGT. 13 Jbeta primers and 60 Vbeta primers were used for the PCR. Sequencing used immunoSEQ multiplex PCR; TCRdb keeps in-frame clones, though not all of them. The sample includes approximately 100,000 clones, 65% to 80% of them seen just once. The sequencing sample was made of PBMCs. This chain links TRBV6-1 with TRBJ1-1; D possibly corresponds to TRBD1 (6 bases). The sequence came from a woman aged 50 to 60 in good health and CMV-seropositive. The CDR3 region is CASSFSLQGSEAFF. Written as DNA, the CDR3 is TGTGCCAGCAGTTTTAGTCTCCAGGGGTCTGAAGCTTTCTTT.